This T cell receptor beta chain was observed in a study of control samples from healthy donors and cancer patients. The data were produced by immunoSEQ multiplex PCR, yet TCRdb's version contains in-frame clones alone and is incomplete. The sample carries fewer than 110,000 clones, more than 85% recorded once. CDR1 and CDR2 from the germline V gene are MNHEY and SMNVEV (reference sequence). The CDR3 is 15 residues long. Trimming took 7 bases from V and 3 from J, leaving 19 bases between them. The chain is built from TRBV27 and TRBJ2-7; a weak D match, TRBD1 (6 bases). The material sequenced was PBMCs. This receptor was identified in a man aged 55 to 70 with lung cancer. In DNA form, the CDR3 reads TGTGCCAGCAATGTACAGGGCCCTCGGGGCTACGAGCAGTACTTC. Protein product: CASNVQGPRGYEQYF.